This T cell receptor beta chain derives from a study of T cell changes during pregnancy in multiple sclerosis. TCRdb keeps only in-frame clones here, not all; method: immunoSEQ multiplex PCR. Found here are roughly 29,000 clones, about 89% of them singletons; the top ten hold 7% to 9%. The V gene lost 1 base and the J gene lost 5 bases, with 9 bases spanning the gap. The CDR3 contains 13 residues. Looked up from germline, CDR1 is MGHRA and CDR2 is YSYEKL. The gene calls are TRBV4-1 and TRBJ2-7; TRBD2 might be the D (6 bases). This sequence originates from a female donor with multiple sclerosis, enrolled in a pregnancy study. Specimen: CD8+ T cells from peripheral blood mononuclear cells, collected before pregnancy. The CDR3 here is CASSQVGLHEQYF. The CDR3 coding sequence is TGCGCCAGCAGCCAAGTGGGACTCCACGAGCAGTACTTC.